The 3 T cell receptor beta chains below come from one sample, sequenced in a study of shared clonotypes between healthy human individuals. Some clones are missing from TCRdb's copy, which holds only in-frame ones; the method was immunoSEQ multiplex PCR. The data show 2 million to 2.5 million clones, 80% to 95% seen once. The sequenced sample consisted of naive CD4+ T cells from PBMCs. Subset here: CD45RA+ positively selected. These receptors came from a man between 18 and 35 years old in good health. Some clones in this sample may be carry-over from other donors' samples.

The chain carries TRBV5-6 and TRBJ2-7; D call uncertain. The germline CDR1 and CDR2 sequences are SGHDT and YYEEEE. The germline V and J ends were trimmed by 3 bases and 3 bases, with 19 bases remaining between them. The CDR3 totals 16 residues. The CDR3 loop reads CASSSIRREIFYEQYF. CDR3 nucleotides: TGTGCCAGCAGCTCTATCAGACGAGAGATCTTCTACGAGCAGTACTTC.

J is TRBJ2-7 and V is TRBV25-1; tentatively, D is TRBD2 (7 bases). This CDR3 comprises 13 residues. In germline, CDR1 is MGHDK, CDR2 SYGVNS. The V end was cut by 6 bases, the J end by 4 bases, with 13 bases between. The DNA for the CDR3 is TGTGCCAGCAGAGGGGGGGGCTTATACGAGCAGTACTTC. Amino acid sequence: CASRGGGLYEQYF.

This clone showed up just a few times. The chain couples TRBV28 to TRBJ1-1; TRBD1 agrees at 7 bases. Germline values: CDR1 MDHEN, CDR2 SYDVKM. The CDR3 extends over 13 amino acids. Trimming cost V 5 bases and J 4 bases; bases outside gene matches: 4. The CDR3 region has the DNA TGTGCCAGCAGTGGGGGACAGATCACTGAAGCTTTCTTT. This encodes CASSGGQITEAFF.